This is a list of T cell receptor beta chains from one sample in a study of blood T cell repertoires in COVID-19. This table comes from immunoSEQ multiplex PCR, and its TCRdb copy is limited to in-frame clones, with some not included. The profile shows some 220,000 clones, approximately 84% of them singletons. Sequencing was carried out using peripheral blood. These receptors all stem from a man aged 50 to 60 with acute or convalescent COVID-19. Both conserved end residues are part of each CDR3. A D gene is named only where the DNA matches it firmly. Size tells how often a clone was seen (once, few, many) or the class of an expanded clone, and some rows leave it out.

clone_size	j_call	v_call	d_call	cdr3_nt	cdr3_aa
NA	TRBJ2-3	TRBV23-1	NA	TGCGCCCCACGGGGGACCAACACAGATACGCAGTATTTT	CAPRGTNTDTQYF
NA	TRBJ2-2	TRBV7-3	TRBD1	TGTGCCAGCAGCTTATGGGGACAGGGGGTTGACACCGGGGAGCTGTTTTTT	CASSLWGQGVDTGELFF
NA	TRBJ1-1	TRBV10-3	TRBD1	TGTGCCACCACTCAGGGGGCGACCTACATGAACACTGAAGCTTTCTTT	CATTQGATYMNTEAFF
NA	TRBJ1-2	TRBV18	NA	TGTGCCAGCTCACCAAGGGACAACATAGCTAACTATGGCTACACCTTC	CASSPRDNIANYGYTF
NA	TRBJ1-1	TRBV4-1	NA	TGCGCCAGCAGCCAAGATATAGAAAGAGAAGCTTTCTTT	CASSQDIEREAFF
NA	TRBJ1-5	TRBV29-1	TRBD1	TGCAGCGTTGAAGATAGGGACAGGCCAAATCAGCCCCAGCATTTT	CSVEDRDRPNQPQHF
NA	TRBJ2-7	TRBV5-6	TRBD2	TGTGCCAGCAGCCCCAGGACTAGCGGGAGGAACCGCGAGCAGTACTTC	CASSPRTSGRNREQYF
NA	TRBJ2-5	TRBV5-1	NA	TGCGCCAGCAGCCCTCAGGACGAAGGGGTGGAGACCCAGTACTTC	CASSPQDEGVETQYF
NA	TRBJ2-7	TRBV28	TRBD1	TGTGCCAGCAGTTTAGGAGGCGGGACAGGGGTCGAGCAGTACTTC	CASSLGGGTGVEQYF
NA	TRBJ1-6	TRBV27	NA	TGTGCCAGCAGTTTATTCGGCGCGGCTTCACCCCTCCACTTT	CASSLFGAASPLHF
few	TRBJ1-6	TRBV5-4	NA	TGTGCCAGCAGCTACGGACAAGGGGCGCTTCCCTCACCCCTCCACTTT	CASSYGQGALPSPLHF
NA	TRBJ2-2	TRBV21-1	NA	TGTGCCAACGGGAGTTGGGACGGACTGAACACCGGGGAGCTGTTTTTT	CANGSWDGLNTGELFF
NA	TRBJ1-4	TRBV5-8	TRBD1	TGTGCCAGCAGCTTCGGACAGGGAGGGACTAATGAAAAACTGTTTTTT	CASSFGQGGTNEKLFF
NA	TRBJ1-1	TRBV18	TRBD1	TGTGCCAGCTCACCCCTGCGACAGGGGCCCGGGGGAACTGAAGCTTTCTTT	CASSPLRQGPGGTEAFF
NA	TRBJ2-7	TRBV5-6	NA	TGTGCCAGCAGCCCCCGGCCTAACCAGTGGGAGGAGCAGTACTTC	CASSPRPNQWEEQYF
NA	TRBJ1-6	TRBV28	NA	TGTGCCAGCACCCGGGGGGGGAATAATTCACCCCTCCACTTT	CASTRGGNNSPLHF
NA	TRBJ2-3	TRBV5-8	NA	TGTGCCAGCAGTCACAGAGCAGATACGCAGTATTTT	CASSHRADTQYF
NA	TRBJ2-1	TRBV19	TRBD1	TGTGCCAGTAGCGGACAGGGGTCCTACAATGAGCAGTTCTTC	CASSGQGSYNEQFF
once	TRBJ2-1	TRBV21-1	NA	TGTGCCAGCATGAACGGAGCGGGAGTGGTGTTCTTC	CASMNGAGVVFF
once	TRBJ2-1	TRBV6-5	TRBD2	TGTGCCAGCAGTCCCCTCCGCGGGAGGTCTGAGCAGTTCTTC	CASSPLRGRSEQFF
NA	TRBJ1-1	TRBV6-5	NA	TGTGCCAGCAGTTACTTACAGGGAAGCACTGAAGCTTTCTTT	CASSYLQGSTEAFF
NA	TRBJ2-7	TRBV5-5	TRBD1	TGTGCCAGCAGCGACAGGGGGATTTACGAGCAGTACTTC	CASSDRGIYEQYF
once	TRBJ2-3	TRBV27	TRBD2	TGTGCCAGCAGTTTTAGCGGGAGCACAGATACGCAGTATTTT	CASSFSGSTDTQYF
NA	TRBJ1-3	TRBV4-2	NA	TGTGCCAGCAGCCAAGGACTGGTTTTGACTCACTCTGGAAACACCATATATTTT	CASSQGLVLTHSGNTIYF
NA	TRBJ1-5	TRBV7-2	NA	TGTGCCAGCAGCTTAGGGTCCGGGAACCAGCCCCAGCATTTT	CASSLGSGNQPQHF
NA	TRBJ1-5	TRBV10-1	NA	TGCCCCAGCATCCCCTCCCGGGCCAGCGGTCAGCCCCAGCATTTT	CPSIPSRASGQPQHF
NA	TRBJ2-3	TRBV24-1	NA	TGTGCCACCAGTGATTTCGGGGCAGGGGCTAGGGATACGCAGTATTTT	CATSDFGAGARDTQYF
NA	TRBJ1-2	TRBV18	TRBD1	TGTGCCAGCTCAATGCAGGGGGGCAATGGCTACACCTTC	CASSMQGGNGYTF
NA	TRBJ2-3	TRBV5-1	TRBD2	TGCGCCAGCAGCGGGGGACTAGCGGGGTCCACAGATACGCAGTATTTT	CASSGGLAGSTDTQYF
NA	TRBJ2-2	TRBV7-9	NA	TGTGCCAGCAGCCTTATACGGGGCGGGGAGCTGTTTTTT	CASSLIRGGELFF
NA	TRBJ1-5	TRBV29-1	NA	TGCAGCGTTAGGACAGCTAATAGCAATCAGCCCCAGCATTTT	CSVRTANSNQPQHF
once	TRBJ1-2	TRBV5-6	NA	TGTGCCAGCAGCTTGGGCAGGATATATGGCTACACCTTC	CASSLGRIYGYTF
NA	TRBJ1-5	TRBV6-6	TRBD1	TGTGCCAGCAACCCTGGGGGACAGGGATTGCAGCCCCAGCATTTT	CASNPGGQGLQPQHF
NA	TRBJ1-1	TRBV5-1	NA	TGCGCCAGCAGCTCCCTTGGTGGGGGGGGCCCTGAAGCTTTCTTT	CASSSLGGGGPEAFF
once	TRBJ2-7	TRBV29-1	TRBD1	TGCAGCGCTCTGACAGGGGTAAATGGGGAGCAGTACTTC	CSALTGVNGEQYF
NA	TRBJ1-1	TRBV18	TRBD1	TGTGCCAGCTCACCCAGCGGGACAGGGCCAGGGAACACTGAAGCTTTCTTT	CASSPSGTGPGNTEAFF
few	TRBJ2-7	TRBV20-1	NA	TGCAGTGCTAGTGGTATGCGGGAGCAGTACTTC	CSASGMREQYF
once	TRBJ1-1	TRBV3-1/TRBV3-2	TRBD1	TGTGCCAGCAGCCGCACCTTCACAGGGGCCCGCACTGAAGCTTTCTTT	CASSRTFTGARTEAFF
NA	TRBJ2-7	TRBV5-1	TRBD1	TGCGCCAGCAGCTGGGGACAGTCAAAGGCGTACGAGCAGTACTTC	CASSWGQSKAYEQYF
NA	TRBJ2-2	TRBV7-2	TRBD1	TGTGCCAGCGGGACCACAGGGGCAACCGGGGAGCTGTTTTTT	CASGTTGATGELFF
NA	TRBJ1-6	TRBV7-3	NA	TGTGCCAGCAGCCTCCATGGGCAGAGCTCCTATAATTCACCCCTCCACTTT	CASSLHGQSSYNSPLHF
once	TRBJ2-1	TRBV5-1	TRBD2	TGCGCCAGCAGCTTCCTAGCGGGAGGACGCCAGAATGAGCAGTTCTTC	CASSFLAGGRQNEQFF
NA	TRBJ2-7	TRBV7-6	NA	TGTGCCAGCTCAACCCGCCCAGGGGCCAATCCCTACGAGCAGTACTTC	CASSTRPGANPYEQYF
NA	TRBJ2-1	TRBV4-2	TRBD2	TGTGCCAGCAGCCAGCGGGAGGTCTATGAGCAGTTCTTC	CASSQREVYEQFF
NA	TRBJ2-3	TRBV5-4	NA	TGTGCCAGCAGGCCGGATCTATTCGGGGGAGATACGCAGTATTTT	CASRPDLFGGDTQYF
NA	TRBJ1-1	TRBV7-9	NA	TGTGCCAGCGGTGGACAGATGAACACTGAAGCTTTCTTT	CASGGQMNTEAFF
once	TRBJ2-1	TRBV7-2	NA	TGTGCCAGCAGCTTAGGTCAGACAGACTACAATGAGCAGTTCTTC	CASSLGQTDYNEQFF
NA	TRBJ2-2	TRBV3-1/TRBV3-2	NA	TGTGCCAGCAGCCCCCATGGCAGGGCCGACACCGGGGAGCTGTTTTTT	CASSPHGRADTGELFF
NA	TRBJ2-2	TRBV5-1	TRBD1	TGCGCCAGCAGCTTGGGTCGAGGGACAGTGTCGTACTACGCGAACACCGGGGAGCTGTTTTTT	CASSLGRGTVSYYANTGELFF
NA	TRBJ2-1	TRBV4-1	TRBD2	TGCGCCAGCAGCACTGGGGGGGAGGGTACGTATGAGCAGTTCTTC	CASSTGGEGTYEQFF
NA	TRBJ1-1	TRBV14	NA	TGTGCCAGCAGCCAAGGCTACCTTGAAGCTTTCTTT	CASSQGYLEAFF
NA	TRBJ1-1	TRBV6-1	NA	TGTGCCAGCAGTTCAGGTAGGAACACTGAAGCTTTCTTT	CASSSGRNTEAFF
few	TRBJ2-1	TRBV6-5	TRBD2	TGTGCCAGCAGCAGGAACGGGAGGGCGTCAAATGAGCAGTTCTTC	CASSRNGRASNEQFF
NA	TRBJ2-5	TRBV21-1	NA	TGTGCCAGCAGCCTTACGGAAGGGGCAGAGACCCAGTACTTC	CASSLTEGAETQYF
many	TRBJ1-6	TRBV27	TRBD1	TGTGCCAGCGGCGTGGGACAGGGCACTTCACCCCTCCACTTT	CASGVGQGTSPLHF